Below, 17 T cell receptor beta chains from the same sample are listed, as sequenced in a study of T cell responses to AZD1222 COVID-19 vaccine. Profiling relied on immunoSEQ multiplex PCR, and the TCRdb table lists in-frame clones only, not all of them. The sample has 200,000 to 250,000 clones; approximately 94% are singletons. This specimen was peripheral blood, taken on day 0 of MenACWY control vaccination. Receptor source: an adult in good health.

The chain joins TRBV5-4 to TRBJ1-1, with 9 bases fitting TRBD1. Germline CDR1 is SGHNT and CDR2 is YYREEE (reference sequence). The length of the CDR3 is 16 residues. V trimming: 3 bases; J trimming: 2 bases; junction bases outside the gene matches: 8. CDR3: CASSSSIQGANTEAFF. CDR3 nucleotides: TGTGCCAGCAGCTCTTCAATACAGGGGGCAAACACTGAAGCTTTCTTT. Using reference TRBV5-4 and TRBJ1-1 for the parts outside the CDR3, the full variable domain is ETGVTQSPTHLIKTRGQQVTLRCSSQSGHNTVSWYQQALGQGPQFIFQYYREEENGRGNFPPRFSGLQFPNYSSELNVNALELDDSALYLCASSSSIQGANTEAFFGQGTRLTVV.

V is TRBV7-3 and J is TRBJ2-3; 7 bases match TRBD1. The CDR3 is made up of 16 amino acids. Germline V gives CDR1 SGHTA, CDR2 FQGTGA. Trimming took 1 base from V and 4 from J; bases not matched to a gene: 8. DNA for the CDR3: TGTGCCAGCAGCTTAAAAGGGGGCCTTGGGGCAGATACGCAGTATTTT. Protein: CASSLKGGLGADTQYF.

This clone was seen only once. This chain links TRBV7-6 with TRBJ2-2, with TRBD2 identical over 9 bases. J lost 4 bases, V lost 2 bases, and 5 bases had no gene match. Germline values: CDR1 SGHVS, CDR2 FNYEAQ. The CDR3 is 16 residues long. CDR3 in amino acids: CASSLLAGVSTGELFF. The CDR3 DNA is TGTGCCAGCAGCTTATTAGCGGGGGTTAGCACCGGGGAGCTGTTTTTT.

This clone was detected a few times. This sequence joins TRBV6-6 and TRBJ2-3; 9 nucleotides agree with TRBD2. The germline V gene has CDR1 MNHNY and CDR2 SVGAGI (reference sequence). CDR3 length equals 15 residues. The V segment lost 5 bases and the J segment 2 bases; nucleotides outside the gene matches: 5. The CDR3: CASSPASGDTDTQYF. CDR3 nucleotides: TGTGCCAGCAGTCCCGCTAGCGGGGACACAGATACGCAGTATTTT.

J is TRBJ1-5 and V is TRBV29-1, with no clear D. V lost 4 bases and J lost 5, with 3 bases in between. CDR1 is SQVTM, CDR2 ANQGSEA, per germline. The CDR3 is 10 amino acids. CDR3 sequence: CSVGDQPQHF. CDR3 in DNA: TGCAGCGTTGGCGATCAGCCCCAGCATTTT.

The rearrangement links TRBV6-6 to TRBJ1-2; the D gene is possibly TRBD1 (5 bases). CDR3 length: 14 amino acids. V lost 2 bases to trimming and J lost 8 bases, with 15 bases between them. CDR1 and CDR2 from the germline V gene are MNHNY and SVGAGI (reference sequence). The CDR3 DNA reads TGTGCCAGCAGTTACACCCGGGACGAAAGGGGCTACACCTTC. Its protein product is CASSYTRDERGYTF.

In this sample, this clone turned up once. The same CDR3 also results from other DNA sequences found in this sample. The rearrangement joins TRBV6-1 to TRBJ1-2; no clear D gene. This CDR3 comprises 12 residues. Looked up from germline, CDR1 is MNHNS and CDR2 is SASEGT. With 3 bases removed from V and 4 bases from J, the gap between germline ends came to 6 bases. Written as DNA, the CDR3 is TGTGCCAGCAGTGAGGGTCTCTATGGCTACACCTTC. Translation: CASSEGLYGYTF.

V and J are TRBV10-1 and TRBJ1-4; 7 positions agree with TRBD1. Losses at the gene ends were 7 bases for V and 8 bases for J; bases not matched to a gene: 7. CDR1 and CDR2 (germline): WNHNN, SYGVQD (reference sequence). This CDR3 spans 13 amino acids. In nucleotides, the CDR3 is TGCGCCAGCACGGACAGGCGAGGAGAAAAACTGTTTTTT. Translation: CASTDRRGEKLFF.

The CDR3 region is CASGPPGVGGEKLFF. DNA for the CDR3: TGTGCTAGTGGACCCCCAGGGGTCGGTGGGGAAAAACTGTTTTTT. The rearrangement uses TRBV12-5 and TRBJ1-4; weak D call: TRBD1 (6 bases). This CDR3 is built from 15 residues. Germline V gene data show CDR1 as LGHNT and CDR2 as FRNRAP. V dropped 6 bases and J dropped 8 bases, with 19 bases sitting between them.

CDR3 residues: CSVERGTGVGYTF. CDR3 nucleotide sequence: TGCAGCGTTGAGAGAGGGACAGGAGTTGGCTACACCTTC. The chain recombines TRBV29-1 with TRBJ1-2, with TRBD1 identical over 8 bases. Trimming cost V 3 bases and J 7 bases; bases outside gene matches: 7. There are 13 residues in the CDR3. The V gene's germline CDR1 is SQVTM and CDR2 ANQGSEA.

A word on this clone: The same CDR3 is also encoded by other DNA sequences in this sample. The chain is built from TRBV5-6 and TRBJ1-2; possible D gene TRBD1, 6 bases. Germline assignment: CDR1 SGHDT and CDR2 YYEEEE. This CDR3 spans 14 amino acids. Trimming cost V 4 bases and J 4 bases, with 14 bases left between them. The CDR3 region is CASSLGTLSYGYTF. The CDR3, as DNA: TGTGCCAGCAGCCTGGGGACACTCTCCTATGGCTACACCTTC.

The rearrangement joins TRBV19 to TRBJ1-2; D gene ambiguous. Germline loops: CDR1 LNHDA, CDR2 SQIVND (reference sequence). This CDR3 is 14 amino acids long. V lost 3 bases and J lost 0, with 8 bases in between. CDR3 region: CASSMQAANYGYTF. The CDR3 DNA is TGTGCCAGTAGTATGCAGGCAGCTAACTATGGCTACACCTTC.

The chain links TRBV18 to TRBJ2-2, with 7 nucleotides matching TRBD2. V dropped 2 bases and J dropped 1; count of bases not matched to a gene: 4. This CDR3 comprises 16 residues. Per germline, CDR1 KGHSH and CDR2 LQKENI. CDR3 sequence: CASSPRVAGNTGELFF. The CDR3 DNA reads as TGTGCCAGCTCACCAAGGGTAGCGGGGAACACCGGGGAGCTGTTTTTT.

This clone appeared once. The V gene is TRBV10-3, the J gene TRBJ1-5; D not certain. V lost 0 bases and J lost 9, with 9 bases in between. Per germline, CDR1 ENHRY and CDR2 SYGVKD. This CDR3 spans 13 amino acids. CDR3 coding DNA: TGTGCCATCAGTGAGTCGCCCCAAAGGCCCCAGCATTTT. Its translation is CAISESPQRPQHF.

The chain has TRBV7-2 and TRBJ1-1; tentative D call: TRBD1 (5 bases). Germline loops: CDR1 SGHTA, CDR2 FQGNSA. The V end was cut by 4 bases, the J end by 5 bases, with 14 bases between. This CDR3 is built from 14 residues. Written as DNA, the CDR3 is TGTGCCAGCAGCTCTGTGGGGGGTGGAACTGAAGCTTTCTTT. Translated: CASSSVGGGTEAFF. The variable domain in full, with the rest retrieved from reference TRBV7-2 and TRBJ1-1, is GAGVSQSPSNKVTEKGKDVELRCDPISGHTALYWYRQSLGQGLEFLIYFQGNSAPDKSGLPSDRFSAERTGGSVSTLTIQRTQQEDSAVYLCASSSVGGGTEAFFGQGTRLTVV.

The rearrangement links TRBV20-1 to TRBJ2-7; D gene ambiguous. CDR1 is DFQATT and CDR2 is SNEGSKA in the germline V gene (reference sequence). Trimming took 3 bases from V and 5 from J, leaving 17 bases between them. The length of the CDR3 is 14 residues. CDR3 sequence: CSASFPGTPHEQYF. CDR3 sequence (DNA): TGCAGTGCTAGTTTCCCCGGAACTCCCCACGAGCAGTACTTC.

The chain uses TRBV10-1 and TRBJ2-2, with D hard to call. This CDR3 spans 16 amino acids. V dropped 3 bases and J dropped 0 bases, with 11 bases sitting between them. The V gene's germline CDR1 is WNHNN and CDR2 SYGVQD (reference sequence). In nucleotides, the CDR3 is TGCGCCAGCAGTGATTCCGTACAGCCGAACACCGGGGAGCTGTTTTTT. It specifies CASSDSVQPNTGELFF.